This TCR beta chain was identified during a study of blood T cell repertoires in COVID-19. Profiled with immunoSEQ multiplex PCR; TCRdb holds only in-frame clones, not every one. The sample has around 180,000 clones, 86% seen once. This CDR3 is 18 amino acids long. CDR1 and CDR2 from the germline V gene are SNHLY and FYNNEI. Trimming took off 7 bases at V and 0 bases at J, with 19 bases between the two ends. This chain joins TRBV2 and TRBJ2-6; D is perhaps TRBD2 (7 bases). The sequencing input was PBMCs or T cells enriched from blood (not recorded which). The sequence was collected from a woman in her 30s who had recovered from COVID-19. The CDR3 protein is CASTPKGDYISGANVLTF. CDR3 nucleotide sequence: TGTGCCAGCACCCCGAAGGGGGACTACATCTCTGGGGCCAACGTCCTGACTTTC.